Below are 25 T cell receptor beta chains sequenced from a single sample in a study of blood T cell repertoires in COVID-19. Assay: immunoSEQ multiplex PCR; the TCRdb copy retains only in-frame clones and omits some. The table lists around 470,000 clones, about 92% of them singletons. Sequenced sample: PBMCs or T cells enriched from blood (not recorded which). These receptors all stem from a man between 18 and 29 years old who had recovered from COVID-19.

This chain uses TRBV6-4 with TRBJ1-1; D might be TRBD1 (6 bases). In germline, CDR1 is MRHNA, CDR2 SNTAGT. The CDR3 sequence is 14 residues long. V dropped 6 bases and J dropped 4 bases, with 15 bases sitting between them. The CDR3 nucleotides are TGTGCCAGCAGACCGGGACACGGATCCACTGAAGCTTTCTTT. This translates into CASRPGHGSTEAFF.

A word on this clone: Other DNA sequences of this sample code for an identical CDR3. V usage is TRBV18 and J usage is TRBJ1-1; TRBD1 matches at 8 bases. V lost 6 bases and J lost 2; bases outside the gene matches: 5. CDR1 is KGHSH, CDR2 LQKENI, per germline. This CDR3 spans 14 amino acids. This chain's CDR3 is CASSQQGENTEAFF. The CDR3 DNA reads as TGTGCCAGCTCTCAACAGGGGGAAAACACTGAAGCTTTCTTT.

The V gene is TRBV25-1, the J gene TRBJ2-7; possibly TRBD1 for D (6 bases). V lost 4 bases to trimming and J lost 0 bases, with 10 bases between them. The CDR3 covers 14 residues. In germline, CDR1 is MGHDK, CDR2 SYGVNS. As DNA, the CDR3 is TGTGCCAGCAGTGCCCGGACAGCCTCCTACGAGCAGTACTTC. Residues: CASSARTASYEQYF.

The rearrangement uses TRBV7-8 and TRBJ2-3; 9 positions agree with TRBD1. The CDR3 totals 16 residues. The germline gives CDR1 SGHVS, CDR2 FQNEAQ. V lost 4 bases to trimming and J lost 2 bases; unmatched junction nucleotides: 7. The CDR3 DNA reads as TGTGCCAGCAGCTCCGACAGGGGGAGATTCACAGATACGCAGTATTTT. Its protein is CASSSDRGRFTDTQYF.

This clone was seen only once. The chain combines TRBV6-4 with TRBJ1-2, with 8 bases lining up with TRBD1. This CDR3 has 14 residues. Looked up from germline, CDR1 is MRHNA and CDR2 is SNTAGT. The junction had 8 bases not matched to a gene; V was cut back by 4 bases and J by 7 bases. Here the CDR3 reads CASSADGQGLGYTF. The CDR3 coding sequence is TGTGCCAGCAGTGCCGACGGACAGGGTCTTGGCTACACCTTC.

V and J are TRBV19 and TRBJ1-1; TRBD1 aligns across 12 bases. This CDR3 region has 13 residues. Unmatched junction bases numbered 4, after V lost 9 bases and J lost 5 bases. The germline CDR1 and CDR2 sequences are LNHDA and SQIVND (reference sequence). The CDR3 region is CASRDRGHTEAFF. As DNA, the CDR3 is TGTGCCAGCCGGGACAGGGGGCATACTGAAGCTTTCTTT.

This chain links TRBV10-2 with TRBJ1-5, with 8 bases identical to TRBD1. Germline V CDR1 and CDR2: WSHSY, SAAADI. The CDR3 contains 13 residues. V gave up 6 bases and J gave up 11 bases; unmatched junction bases: 9. Here the CDR3 reads CASRTGTGSAQHF. The CDR3 region has the DNA TGCGCCAGCAGGACCGGGACAGGTTCGGCCCAGCATTTT.

V is TRBV3-1 (or the pseudogene TRBV3-2) and J is TRBJ1-1; no firm D call. V gave up 5 bases and J gave up 1 base, with 14 bases separating them. In germline, CDR1 is LGHDT, CDR2 YNNKEL (reference sequence). This CDR3 region has 15 residues. The CDR3 region is CASSARPSGNTEAFF. As DNA, the CDR3 is TGTGCCAGCAGCGCCCGGCCTTCAGGGAACACTGAAGCTTTCTTT.

V and J are TRBV18 and TRBJ1-6; possible D gene TRBD1, 5 bases. The CDR3 runs to 13 residues. CDR1 and CDR2 (germline): KGHSH, LQKENI. The V and J ends lost 5 bases and 8 bases respectively, with 10 bases between them. This CDR3 is CASSTGGDSPLHF. The CDR3 DNA reads as TGTGCCAGCTCAACTGGGGGGGATTCACCCCTCCACTTT. Looking up the rest from reference TRBV18 and TRBJ1-6 gives the full variable domain: NAGVMQNPRHLVRRRGQEARLRCSPMKGHSHVYWYRQLPEEGLKFMVYLQKENIIDESGMPKERFSAEFPKEGPSILRIQQVVRGDSAAYFCASSTGGDSPLHFGNGTRLTVT.

The chain is built from TRBV29-1 and TRBJ1-2; 10 bases agree with TRBD1. Germline values: CDR1 SQVTM, CDR2 ANQGSEA. The length of the CDR3 is 16 residues. V was pared by 3 bases and J by 4 bases, with 11 bases of the junction left unmatched. The CDR3 loop reads CSVELRQGATGYGYTF. The CDR3 region has the DNA TGCAGCGTTGAGCTCAGACAGGGGGCGACGGGCTATGGCTACACCTTC.

About this clone itself: Other DNA sequences within the sample encode an identical CDR3. The V and J genes are TRBV9 and TRBJ1-5; tentative D call: TRBD1 (5 bases). V dropped 0 bases and J dropped 7 bases, with 8 bases sitting between them. This CDR3 contains 13 residues. The germline V gene encodes CDR1 SGDLS and CDR2 YYNGEE. CDR3 amino acids: CASSVAGNQPQHF. The CDR3 region has the DNA TGTGCCAGCAGCGTAGCAGGGAACCAGCCCCAGCATTTT.

The DNA of the CDR3 is TGTGCCAGCAGTAACGACCCCAGGGGAACTGGAGACAATCAGCCCCAGCATTTT. This sequence encodes CASSNDPRGTGDNQPQHF. The chain combines TRBV6-2 or TRBV6-3 with TRBJ1-5, with D possibly TRBD1 on 6 matching bases. The CDR3 extends over 18 amino acids. V was cut by 5 bases and J by 3 bases, with 23 bases left in between. The V gene's germline CDR1 is MNHEY and CDR2 SVGEGT.

The chain couples TRBV19 to TRBJ1-4; D ambiguous. The CDR3 has 16 amino acids. V lost 3 bases to trimming and J lost 7 bases, with 18 bases between them. CDR1 and CDR2 (germline): LNHDA, SQIVND (reference sequence). CDR3 sequence: CASSITEGMPVEKLFF. The CDR3 DNA reads TGTGCCAGTAGTATTACTGAGGGCATGCCGGTTGAAAAACTGTTTTTT.

The chain joins TRBV15 to TRBJ1-5, with 11 bases lining up with TRBD1. This CDR3 has 15 amino acids. The V segment lost 5 bases and the J segment 5 bases; nucleotides outside the gene matches: 5. Germline CDR1 is LNHNV and CDR2 is YYDKDF (reference sequence). CDR3 protein: CATSEGQGAHQPQHF. CDR3 sequence (DNA): TGTGCCACCAGCGAAGGACAGGGGGCGCATCAGCCCCAGCATTTT.

The chain couples TRBV27 to TRBJ1-4; no definite D call. Per germline, CDR1 MNHEY and CDR2 SMNVEV (reference sequence). The CDR3 totals 13 residues. The V gene lost 6 bases and the J gene lost 6 bases, with 11 bases spanning the gap. The CDR3 spells CASRQNGHEKLFF. The CDR3 region has the DNA TGTGCCAGCAGACAGAACGGCCATGAAAAACTGTTTTTT.

J is TRBJ2-7 and V is TRBV2; D might be TRBD2 (6 bases). CDR3 length: 12 residues. Per the germline V gene, CDR1 is SNHLY and CDR2 is FYNNEI. V was clipped by 8 bases and J by 3 bases, with 11 bases between them. The CDR3 coding sequence is TGTGCCAGCCGGCCGGGAGTCTACGAGCAGTACTTC. The encoded protein is CASRPGVYEQYF.

The sample holds one count of this clone. J is TRBJ1-1 and V is TRBV10-3, with TRBD1 matching over 8 bases. V shed 4 bases, J shed 5 bases, and the junction held 9 bases outside the gene matches. Germline lookup yields CDR1 ENHRY and CDR2 SYGVKD. The CDR3 is 15 residues long. CDR3 sequence: CAISVAGGANTEAFF. CDR3 nucleotides: TGTGCCATCAGTGTCGCAGGGGGCGCAAATACTGAAGCTTTCTTT.

This chain links TRBV28 with TRBJ1-1; 12 bases line up with TRBD1. Losses at the gene ends were 6 bases for V and 4 bases for J; bases not matched to a gene: 6. The germline V gene encodes CDR1 MDHEN and CDR2 SYDVKM. This CDR3 comprises 15 residues. The CDR3 DNA reads TGTGCCAGCAGACTCGGGACAGGGGGCGTCACTGAAGCTTTCTTT. This encodes CASRLGTGGVTEAFF.

The rearrangement uses TRBV28 and TRBJ1-2; tentatively, D is TRBD1 (6 bases). The CDR3 is 14 amino acids. V was trimmed by 6 bases and J by 8 bases, leaving 19 bases between them. CDR1 is MDHEN, CDR2 SYDVKM, per germline. DNA of the CDR3: TGTGCCAGCAGCCGGCGGGGGGGGCTGGGGGGCTACACCTTC. Its protein is CASSRRGGLGGYTF.

CDR3 sequence: CAWGAGVSTGELFF. For the CDR3, the DNA is TGTGCCTGGGGAGCGGGAGTGAGCACCGGGGAGCTGTTTTTT. The V gene is TRBV30, the J gene TRBJ2-2; 8 positions agree with TRBD2. With 5 bases clipped from V and 4 bases from J, the junction kept 6 bases outside the gene matches. This CDR3 is built from 14 residues. CDR1 is GTSNPN and CDR2 is SVGIG in the germline V gene (reference sequence).

This clone appeared a single time. DNA for the CDR3: TGTGCCAGCTCACTAATTTGGACAGGGGAAAACACCATATATTTT. It codes for CASSLIWTGENTIYF. The chain uses TRBV18 and TRBJ1-3; 9 bases map to TRBD1. The CDR3 is made up of 15 amino acids. V shed 4 bases, J shed 6 bases, and the junction held 7 bases outside the gene matches. In germline, CDR1 is KGHSH, CDR2 LQKENI.

CDR3 loop: CASRAGTGGRDTEAFF. CDR3 DNA sequence: TGTGCCAGTAGAGCCGGGACAGGGGGCCGGGACACTGAAGCTTTCTTT. The rearrangement links TRBV19 to TRBJ1-1; 12 nucleotides agree with TRBD1. The V and J ends lost 6 bases and 3 bases, in that order; junction bases with no gene match: 8. CDR1 is LNHDA, CDR2 SQIVND, per germline (reference sequence). The CDR3 is 16 amino acids.

As regards this clone: Other DNA variants within this sample encode the same CDR3. The rearrangement uses TRBV5-1 and TRBJ1-4, with D perhaps matching TRBD1 (6 bases). This CDR3 comprises 14 residues. V was trimmed by 0 bases and J by 8 bases, leaving 11 bases between them. The germline gives CDR1 SGHRS, CDR2 YFSETQ. For the CDR3, the DNA is TGCGCCAGCAGCTTGGAACAGGGTGGAGAAAAACTGTTTTTT. Residues: CASSLEQGGEKLFF.

This clone came up once. V gene TRBV12-3 or TRBV12-4 combines with J gene TRBJ1-1; no clear D. V lost 2 bases and J lost 8, with 12 bases in between. The CDR3 spans 13 residues. In nucleotides, the CDR3 is TGTGCCAGCAGTTTAAACTTACTCGCGGAAGCTTTCTTT. Translating it yields CASSLNLLAEAFF.

J is TRBJ1-1 and V is TRBV7-9; 7 bases fit TRBD1. Trimming removed 4 bases from V and 4 bases from J; junction bases left unmatched: 6. There are 14 residues in the CDR3. The germline gives CDR1 SEHNR, CDR2 FQNEAQ (reference sequence). CDR3 sequence reads: CASSSATGATEAFF. The CDR3 nucleotides are TGTGCCAGCAGCTCAGCAACAGGGGCCACTGAAGCTTTCTTT.